This TCR beta chain was obtained from a study of beta chain features in type 1 diabetes. General observations from the study: Type 1 diabetes patients showed a moderate but significant shortening of TCRB CDR3s in all four CD4+ subsets. The similarity of naive, central memory and Treg TCRB repertoires appeared greater among patients than among healthy donors.

Trimming removed 4 bases at V and 4 bases at J, with 14 bases between. Per germline, CDR1 SGDLS and CDR2 YYNGEE. This CDR3 is 14 amino acids long. cDNA synthesis used the whole RNA isolate, giving expressed TCRB sequences. The repertoire was sequenced with immunoSEQ multiplex PCR; TCRdb's copy has only in-frame clones and lacks some. Among 600,000 to 700,000 clones listed, over 10% were seen once. This clone was detected a few times. Its target is not known. The chain combines TRBV9 with TRBJ1-2; the D is unclear. The clonotype originates from a man aged 30-40 years with type 1 diabetes. The sequenced sample consisted of naive CD4+ T cells from blood. The CDR3 sequence is CASSFYSKGYGYTF. For the CDR3, the DNA is TGTGCCAGCAGCTTTTACTCGAAGGGCTATGGCTACACCTTC.